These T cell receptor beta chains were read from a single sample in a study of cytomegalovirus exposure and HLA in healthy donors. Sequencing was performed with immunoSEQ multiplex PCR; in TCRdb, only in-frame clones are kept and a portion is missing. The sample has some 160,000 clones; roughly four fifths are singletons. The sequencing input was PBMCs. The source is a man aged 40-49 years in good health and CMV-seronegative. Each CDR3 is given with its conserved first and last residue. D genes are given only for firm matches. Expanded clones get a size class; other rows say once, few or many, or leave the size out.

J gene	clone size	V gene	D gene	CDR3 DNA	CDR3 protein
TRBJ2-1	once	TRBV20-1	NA	TGCAGTGTACTTTACAATGAGCAGTTCTTC	CSVLYNEQFF
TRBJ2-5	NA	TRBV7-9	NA	TGTGCCAGCGAGGAGCGGGTGGGTTGGTACCAAGAGACCCAGTACTTC	CASEERVGWYQETQYF
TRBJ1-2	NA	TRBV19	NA	TGTGCCAGTAGTGCGCAACCAGGGGTAGGACATGGCTACACCTTC	CASSAQPGVGHGYTF
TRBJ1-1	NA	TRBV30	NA	TGTGCCTGGAGTGCAAAGGGGCGAACTGAAGCTTTCTTT	CAWSAKGRTEAFF
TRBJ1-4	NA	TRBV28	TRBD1	TGTGCCAGCAGTTCACTTTATACAGGGGAGAACGGTAATGAAAAACTGTTTTTT	CASSSLYTGENGNEKLFF
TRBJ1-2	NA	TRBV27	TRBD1	TGTGCCAGCAGGGAGAGGACAGGCCAAACTAACTATGGCTACACCTTC	CASRERTGQTNYGYTF
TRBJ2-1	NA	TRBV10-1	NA	TGCGCCAGCAATGCCTCCCGGGACAACTACAATGAGCAGTTCTTC	CASNASRDNYNEQFF
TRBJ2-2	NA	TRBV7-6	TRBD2	TGTGCCAGCAGCTTAGTAAACCCCCGGGGGGACACCGGGGAGCTGTTTTTT	CASSLVNPRGDTGELFF
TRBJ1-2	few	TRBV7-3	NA	TGTGCCAGCAGCTTAATAGTAGCTACCTCCTATGGCTACACCTTC	CASSLIVATSYGYTF
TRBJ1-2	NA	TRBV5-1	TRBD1	TGCGCCAGCAGCTTAACAGGGGGCGCTTCCTATGGCTACACCTTC	CASSLTGGASYGYTF
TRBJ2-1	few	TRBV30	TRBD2	TGTGCCTGGAGTCGACTAGCGGCCAGCTCCTACAATGAGCAGTTCTTC	CAWSRLAASSYNEQFF
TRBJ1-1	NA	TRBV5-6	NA	TGTGCCAGCAGCTTGGGGGCCGGAACCAAAATGGCTGAAGCTTTCTTT	CASSLGAGTKMAEAFF
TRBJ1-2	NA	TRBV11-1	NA	TGTGCCAGCAGCCCCGACAGCGGGATGCTGATTGATGGCTACACCTTC	CASSPDSGMLIDGYTF
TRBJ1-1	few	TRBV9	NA	TGTGCCAGCAGCGCCCAGGGGCAACTGAACACTGAAGCTTTCTTT	CASSAQGQLNTEAFF
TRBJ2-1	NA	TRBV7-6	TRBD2	TGTGCCAGCAGCTTAGATTCAGCGGGAGCTCTCAGCTCCTACAATGAGCAGTTCTTC	CASSLDSAGALSSYNEQFF
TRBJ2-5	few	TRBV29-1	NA	TGCAGCGTTCAGGACAGTGGAAAGGATGTCTCCCAGTACTTC	CSVQDSGKDVSQYF
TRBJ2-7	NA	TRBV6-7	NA	TGTGCCAGCACCCCGGGGAGGACGCTCCCGCAGTACTTC	CASTPGRTLPQYF
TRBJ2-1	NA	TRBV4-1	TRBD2	TGCGCCAGCTCACTAGCGTCGGCTTTTTACGATGAGCAGTTCTTC	CASSLASAFYDEQFF
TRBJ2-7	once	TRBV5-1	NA	TGCGCCAGCAGCTTGGACAGGGCCGAGCAGTACTTC	CASSLDRAEQYF
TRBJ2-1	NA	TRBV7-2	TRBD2	TGTGCCAGCAGCCTACCACGGGGAGGGCCGGGATATAGTGAGCAGTTCTTC	CASSLPRGGPGYSEQFF
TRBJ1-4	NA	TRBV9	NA	TGTGCCAGCAGCGAGGGAGGCGCAACTAATGAAAAACTGTTTTTT	CASSEGGATNEKLFF
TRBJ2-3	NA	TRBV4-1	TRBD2	TGCGCCAGCAGCCAAACTAGCGGGAACACAGATACGCAGTATTTT	CASSQTSGNTDTQYF
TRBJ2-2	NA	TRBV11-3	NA	TGTGCCAGCAGCAACAACCGGGGGAAGACCGGGGAGCTGTTTTTT	CASSNNRGKTGELFF
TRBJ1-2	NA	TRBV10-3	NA	TGTGCCATCAGTGAGGCGCAGGGCCTAGGCCAAAGGTATGGCTACACCTTC	CAISEAQGLGQRYGYTF
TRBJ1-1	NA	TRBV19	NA	TGTGCCAGTAGTAAGGGGGAGATGAACACTGAAGCTTTCTTT	CASSKGEMNTEAFF
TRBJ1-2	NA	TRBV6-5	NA	TGTGCCAGCGTGGCAGGGCCCTACTATGGCTACACCTTC	CASVAGPYYGYTF
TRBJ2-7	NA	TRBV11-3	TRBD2	TGTGCCAGCAGCTCGGGACTAGCGGGCTCTTTTGGCGAGCAGTACTTC	CASSSGLAGSFGEQYF
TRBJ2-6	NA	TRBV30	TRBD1	TGTGCCTGGGGACAGGGGGATTGGGGGGCCAACGTCCTGACTTTC	CAWGQGDWGANVLTF
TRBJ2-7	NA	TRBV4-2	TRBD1	TGTGCCAGCAGCCAACCCGGGACAGGAGTCTACGAGCAGTACTTC	CASSQPGTGVYEQYF
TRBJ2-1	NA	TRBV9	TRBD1	TGTGCCAGCAGCGGGACTTTTCGGACAGGGGGGCTGTATGAGCAGTTCTTC	CASSGTFRTGGLYEQFF